This TCR beta chain came from a study of T-cell reconstitution after alpha-beta-depleted transplantation in children. The study, taken as a whole, reports: About two months after transplant, alpha-beta T cells reportedly came from several hundred expanded graft clones.

This clonotype turned up a few times. Its antigen is still unknown. Unique molecular identifiers were incorporated during preparation of the TCRbeta library. TCRdb processed the PCR reads anew with MiXCR; each CDR3 protein has one entry. The data contain approximately 500,000 distinct CDR3 sequences, roughly 30% of them seen just once; the ten biggest clones take up under 45%. The V end was cut by 3 bases, the J end by 6 bases, with 19 bases between. The CDR3 extends over 15 amino acids. Germline V lookup: CDR1 DFQATT, CDR2 SNEGSKA (reference sequence). V is TRBV20-1 and J is TRBJ2-3; D possibly uses TRBD1 or TRBD2 (5 bases each). Sequencing used PBMCs, obtained before TCRalphabeta/CD19-depleted stem cell transplant. The TCR comes from a boy less than two years old with Wiskott-Aldrich syndrome, due to receive a stem cell transplant. CDR3 sequence: CSARDGGRIGDTQYF. The CDR3 nucleotides are TGCAGTGCTAGGGATGGGGGTCGTATAGGGGATACGCAGTATTTT.